This TCR beta chain emerged from a study of blood T cell repertoires in COVID-19. Overall study context: The United States, Italy and Spain provided the acute and convalescent COVID-19 samples. Nucleic acid was either cDNA or gDNA, and it came from T cells, B-cell-depleted T cells, or PBMCs.

Under the authors' procedure: Quantification of nucleated cells was approximated via reference gene primer amplification. Sequencing was performed with immunoSEQ multiplex PCR; in TCRdb, only in-frame clones are kept and a portion is missing. The DNA was the basis for D and trimming; V, J and clone size are from that table. The sample consists of 300,000 to 450,000 clones, less than 85% of them appearing once. The CDR3 contains 17 residues. This TCR came from a woman under 30 with acute or convalescent COVID-19. The J gene is TRBJ2-5, the V gene TRBV21-1; TRBD1, as called in the table, went unchecked against the DNA. TRBV21-1 is a recognized pseudogene. Sequenced sample: peripheral blood. Here the CDR3 DNA reads TGTGCCAGCAGCAACCCCTTGACAGAGAACGTTCAAGAGACCCAGTACTTC. It codes for CASSNPLTENVQETQYF.